The 8 T cell receptor beta chains presented below share a single source sample, sequenced in a study of vaccination and CD4 T cells after COVID-19. Sequenced with the Oncomine TCR Beta short-read assay was DNA taken from cultured CD4+ T cells. TCRdb re-called the PCR reads through MiXCR, storing one row per CDR3 protein. The sample carries around 27,000 distinct CDR3 sequences, approximately 28% recorded once. The antigens of these receptors remain unknown. The time point was: late sampling 161 to 241 days after vaccination in a few convalescent patients. The treatment here: approximately 11-day PBMC culture with coronavirus spike peptide pools or control peptides (ViraFEST assay). Sequencing used CD4+ T cells from blood, cultured in vitro, obtained about 7 months after SARS-CoV-2 vaccination. The source of these receptors is a human donor who had recovered from COVID-19.

The chain couples TRBV7-8 to TRBJ1-1, with D unclear. The germline V and J ends were trimmed by 0 bases and 2 bases, with 16 bases remaining between them. Germline CDR1 reads SGHVS; CDR2 reads FQNEAQ. The CDR3 runs 17 residues. CDR3 sequence reads: CASSLALGFGRNTEAFF. CDR3 nucleotide sequence: TGTGCCAGCAGCTTAGCGCTTGGGTTTGGGCGAAACACTGAAGCTTTCTTT. The variable domain in full, completed from reference TRBV7-8 and TRBJ1-1, reads GAGVSQSPRYKVAKRGQDVALRCDPISGHVSLFWYQQALGQGPEFLTYFQNEAQLDKSGLPSDRFFAERPEGSVSTLKIQRTQQEDSAVYLCASSLALGFGRNTEAFFGQGTRLTVV.

This chain connects TRBV20-1 to TRBJ1-1, with TRBD1 as a possible D gene (6 bases). The V and J ends lost 5 bases and 1 base respectively, with 14 bases between them. The V gene's germline CDR1 is DFQATT and CDR2 SNEGSKA (reference sequence). CDR3 size: 14 residues. The CDR3 coding sequence is TGCAGTGCTCCAGTTACAGGGCCGAACACTGAAGCTTTCTTT. Amino acid sequence: CSAPVTGPNTEAFF.

This clonotype has a count of ten or more. V is TRBV15 and J is TRBJ2-1; tentative D call: TRBD2 (7 bases). Germline CDR1 and CDR2: LNHNV and YYDKDF (reference sequence). Trimming shortened V by 11 bases and J by 1 base, and 15 bases separated the two germline ends. This CDR3 comprises 14 residues. The chain's CDR3 is CASTRGASYNEQFF. CDR3 nucleotide sequence: TGTGCCTCCACACGGGGGGCATCCTACAATGAGCAGTTCTTC.

This clonotype has just a few counts. This chain joins TRBV7-2 and TRBJ1-3, with unresolved D. The CDR3 runs to 14 residues. CDR1 is SGHTA, CDR2 FQGNSA, per germline. V was shortened by 5 bases and J by 4 bases, with 12 bases between the two germline ends. CDR3 DNA sequence: TGTGCCAGCAGCCTAGGACGGATGGGAAACACCATATATTTT. Translation gives CASSLGRMGNTIYF.

This chain uses TRBV30 with TRBJ2-3; no clear D. There are 11 residues in the CDR3. V was shortened by 2 bases and J by 6 bases, with 6 bases between the two germline ends. Germline V gives CDR1 GTSNPN, CDR2 SVGIG (reference sequence). CDR3 DNA: TGTGCCTGGAGTCAAGGGGATACGCAGTATTTT. Protein sequence: CAWSQGDTQYF.

This clonotype has only a few counts. This CDR3 reads CSAAPGGSKDEQFF. CDR3 DNA: TGCAGTGCTGCCCCGGGCGGGAGTAAGGATGAGCAGTTCTTC. This chain joins TRBV20-1 and TRBJ2-1; 7 nucleotides align to TRBD2. In germline, CDR1 is DFQATT, CDR2 SNEGSKA (reference sequence). V lost 5 bases, J lost 8 bases, and 12 bases stayed unmatched. The CDR3 has 14 residues.

Comment on this clonotype: One end of the junction does not line up with germline, which may come from a read error. The chain is built from TRBV20-1 and TRBJ2-5, with D tentatively TRBD2 (6 bases). The length of the CDR3 is 15 residues. In germline, CDR1 is DFQATT, CDR2 SNEGSKA (reference sequence). CDR3 protein: CSASGAGLYQEAQYF. CDR3 in DNA: TGCAGTGCTAGTGGGGCGGGACTGTACCAAGAGGCCCAGTACTTC.

This clonotype was detected only a few times. J is TRBJ2-1 and V is TRBV7-9; weak D call: TRBD2 (5 bases). The CDR3 loop spans 17 amino acids. The V end lost 5 bases, the J end lost 2 bases, and 19 bases lay between the germline ends. The germline gives CDR1 SEHNR, CDR2 FQNEAQ (reference sequence). CDR3 bases: TGTGCCAGCAGCCACACCGGGGTTGGACCAACCTACAATGAGCAGTTCTTC. Its translation is CASSHTGVGPTYNEQFF.